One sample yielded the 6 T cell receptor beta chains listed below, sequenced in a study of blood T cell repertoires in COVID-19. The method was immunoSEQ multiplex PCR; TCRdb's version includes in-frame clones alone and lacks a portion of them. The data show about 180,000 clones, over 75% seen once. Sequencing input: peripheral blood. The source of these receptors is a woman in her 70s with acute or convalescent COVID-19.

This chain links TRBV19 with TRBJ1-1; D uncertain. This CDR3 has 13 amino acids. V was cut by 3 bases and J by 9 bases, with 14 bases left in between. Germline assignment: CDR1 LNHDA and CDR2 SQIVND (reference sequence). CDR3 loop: CASSMQVWAKAFF. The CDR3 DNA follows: TGTGCCAGTAGTATGCAGGTTTGGGCGAAAGCTTTCTTT. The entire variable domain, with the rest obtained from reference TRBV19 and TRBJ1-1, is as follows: DGGITQSPKYLFRKEGQNVTLSCEQNLNHDAMYWYRQDPGQGLRLIYYSQIVNDFQKGDIAEGYSVSREKKESFPLTVTSAQKNPTAFYLCASSMQVWAKAFFGQGTRLTVV.

DNA of the CDR3: TGTGCCAGCAGCTCGGACAGGGGACTTTCCGGGGAGCTGTTTTTT. Its protein product is CASSSDRGLSGELFF. This chain uses TRBV9 with TRBJ2-2; TRBD1 matches at 9 bases. Germline V gene data show CDR1 as SGDLS and CDR2 as YYNGEE. With V trimmed by 4 bases and J by 6 bases, 7 bases remained unmatched. CDR3 length equals 15 residues.

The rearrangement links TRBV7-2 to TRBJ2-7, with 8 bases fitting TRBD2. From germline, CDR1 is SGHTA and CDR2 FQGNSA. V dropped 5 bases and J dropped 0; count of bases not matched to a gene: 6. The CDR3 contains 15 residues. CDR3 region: CASSESGTSSYEQYF. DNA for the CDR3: TGTGCCAGCAGCGAGTCCGGGACTAGCTCCTACGAGCAGTACTTC.

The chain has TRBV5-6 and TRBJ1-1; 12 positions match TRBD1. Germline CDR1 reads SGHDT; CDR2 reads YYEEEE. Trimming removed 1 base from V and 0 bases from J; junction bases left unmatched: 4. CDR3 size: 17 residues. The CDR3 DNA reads TGTGCCAGCAGCTTGTCCGGGACAGGGGGCTTGAACACTGAAGCTTTCTTT. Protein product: CASSLSGTGGLNTEAFF.

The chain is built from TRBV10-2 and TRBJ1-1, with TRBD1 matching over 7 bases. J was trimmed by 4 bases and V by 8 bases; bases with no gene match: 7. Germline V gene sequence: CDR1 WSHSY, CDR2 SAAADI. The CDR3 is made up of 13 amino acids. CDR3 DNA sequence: TGCGCCAGCCGACAGGGAGAGGGCACTGAAGCTTTCTTT. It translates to CASRQGEGTEAFF.

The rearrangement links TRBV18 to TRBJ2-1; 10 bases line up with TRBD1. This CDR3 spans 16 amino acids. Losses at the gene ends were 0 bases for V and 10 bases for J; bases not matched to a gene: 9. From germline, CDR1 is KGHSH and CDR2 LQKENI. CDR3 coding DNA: TGTGCCAGCTCACCACCCGCCGGGACAGGGGTTGGCGAGCAGTTCTTC. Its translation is CASSPPAGTGVGEQFF.